A selection of T cell receptor beta chains follows, all from one sample in a study of graft-versus-host responses after intestinal transplantation. Sequenced by immunoSEQ multiplex PCR; TCRdb stores in-frame clones only, minus some. The table has some 15,000 clones, approximately 83% seen once. This sample comprised ileum tissue, obtained roughly 620 days after intestinal transplantation. The receptor set was obtained from a human patient who received an intestinal transplant, so some T cells may come from the graft donor. Both conserved end residues are part of each CDR3. A D gene is named only where the DNA matches it firmly. Clone size, where shown, is once, few, many, or a class for clones that have expanded.

v_gene	j_gene	abundance	d_gene	CDR3nt	CDR3aa
TRBV7-9	TRBJ1-2	-	-	TGTGCCAGCAGCCGCGCGACAGGTTCGTTATATGGCTACACCTTC	CASSRATGSLYGYTF
TRBV5-4	TRBJ1-6	-	-	TGTGCCAGCAGGGTGGACAATTCACCCCTCCACTTT	CASRVDNSPLHF
TRBV4-1	TRBJ2-5	-	-	TGCGCCAGCAGCCCAATTGAGGTATCACAAGAGACCCAGTACTTC	CASSPIEVSQETQYF
TRBV11-2	TRBJ2-2	-	TRBD1	TGTGCCAGCAGCTCGCGGAGAGGGGGCGGCCCACTTGACGGGGAGCTGTTTTTT	CASSSRRGGGPLDGELFF
TRBV30	TRBJ1-6	few	-	TGTGCCTGGAGTGTAAACAGGTCACCCCTCCACTTT	CAWSVNRSPLHF
TRBV28	TRBJ1-1	-	-	TGTGCCAGCAGCCAAGACAGCTATGAAGCTTTCTTT	CASSQDSYEAFF
TRBV6-6	TRBJ1-6	-	-	TGTGCCAGCAGTCCTCGACCTACCGGGAATTCACCCCTCCACTTT	CASSPRPTGNSPLHF
TRBV27	TRBJ2-3	-	-	TGTGCCAGCAGTTCCATAGGGAGAGGTACGCAGTATTTT	CASSSIGRGTQYF
TRBV19	TRBJ2-7	-	-	TGTGCCAGTAGTATGAGGGACGGTGTCTACGAGCAGTACTTC	CASSMRDGVYEQYF
TRBV19	TRBJ2-3	-	TRBD1	TGTGCCAGTAGTACCGGGACAGGGGATAGCACAGATACGCAGTATTTT	CASSTGTGDSTDTQYF
TRBV4-1	TRBJ1-1	-	TRBD1	TGCGCCAGCACTCCTCAGGGGGCGACTAACACTGAAGCTTTCTTT	CASTPQGATNTEAFF
TRBV28	TRBJ1-1	-	TRBD1	TGTGCCAGCAGTCTGCCGGACAGGGGTGGTTTCTTT	CASSLPDRGGFF
TRBV7-6	TRBJ2-7	-	-	TGTGCCAGCAGCCCTCAAAGAGACCACGAGCAGTACTTC	CASSPQRDHEQYF
TRBV23-1	TRBJ1-2	-	-	TGCGCCAGCTCAGAGTGGGCGGCCGGCGCCTATGGCTACACCTTC	CASSEWAAGAYGYTF
TRBV9	TRBJ2-1	once	-	TGTGCCAGCAGCTCCCACGCAGGGAGCAATGAGCAGTTCTTC	CASSSHAGSNEQFF
TRBV7-8	TRBJ2-3	-	-	TGTGCCAGCAGCTTAGGGGGGACGGGGCCCACAGATACGCAGTATTTT	CASSLGGTGPTDTQYF
TRBV5-1	TRBJ1-4	once	-	TGCGCCAGCAGCTTCTATGAAAAACTGTTTTTT	CASSFYEKLFF
TRBV6-4	TRBJ2-2	-	TRBD2	TGTGCCAGCAGTGGAGGAAGCGGGGGGCCGACGAACACCGGGGAGCTGTTTTTT	CASSGGSGGPTNTGELFF
TRBV6-1	TRBJ2-5	-	TRBD2	TGTGCCAGCAGCCTAGCGGGGGGACTCGAGACCCAGTACTTC	CASSLAGGLETQYF
TRBV7-9	TRBJ1-1	-	-	TGTGCCAGCAGCCACCCGTACACAGGTGACACTGAAGCTTTCTTT	CASSHPYTGDTEAFF
TRBV5-1	TRBJ2-3	-	TRBD2	TGCGCCAGCAGCTTTCGGATGAGCGGGAGCTCCACAGATACGCAGTATTTT	CASSFRMSGSSTDTQYF
TRBV27	TRBJ1-5	-	TRBD1	TGTGCCAGCAGTTCGTTCCGGGACAGGCTAAATAGCAATCAGCCCCAGCATTTT	CASSSFRDRLNSNQPQHF
TRBV7-8	TRBJ2-7	-	TRBD2	TGTGCCAGCAGCTTAGCACTAGCGGGGGGGAAATCCTACGAGCAGTACTTC	CASSLALAGGKSYEQYF
TRBV7-6	TRBJ1-1	-	TRBD1	TGTGCCAGCAGCGAAAAACCGGGACAGGGAACTGAAGCTTTCTTT	CASSEKPGQGTEAFF
TRBV10-3	TRBJ2-7	-	TRBD1	TGTGCCATCAGTGAGTTTCCGGGACAGCTCTACGAGCAGTACTTC	CAISEFPGQLYEQYF
TRBV6-1	TRBJ1-5	-	-	TGTGCCAGCAGTCCTGACAGGACCAATCAGCCCCAGCATTTT	CASSPDRTNQPQHF
TRBV5-8	TRBJ1-6	few	TRBD1	TGTGCCAGCAGCTTTGGACAGGTTGGTCGCAGCGCCCTCCACTTT	CASSFGQVGRSALHF
TRBV19	TRBJ1-5	-	TRBD1	TGTGCCAGTAGTCTCACAGGGGGAGGTAGCAATCAGCCCCAGCATTTT	CASSLTGGGSNQPQHF
TRBV27	TRBJ1-3	-	-	TGTGCCAGCATGGATATCATCGTCACTGACGGATACCAAACCGGGGACACCATATATTTT	CASMDIIVTDGYQTGDTIYF
TRBV6-7	TRBJ1-5	-	-	TGTGCCAGCAGTTACTCGCAGGCGCTGTTTTATAGCAATCAGCCCCAGCATTTT	CASSYSQALFYSNQPQHF
TRBV9	TRBJ2-1	-	-	TGTGCCAGCAGCGCCAACCCTATCTCCTACAATGAGCAGTTCTTC	CASSANPISYNEQFF
TRBV5-1	TRBJ1-4	-	-	TGCGCCAGCAGCTTGGTCGGTTCGACTAATGAAAAACTGTTTTTT	CASSLVGSTNEKLFF
TRBV7-9	TRBJ1-1	-	-	TGTGCCAGCACCACTCTTACAGGGAACACTGAAGCTTTCTTT	CASTTLTGNTEAFF
TRBV12-5	TRBJ2-7	-	TRBD1	TGTGCTAGCGGCCGGTTCGGGACAGGGGTATTCGAGCAGTACTTC	CASGRFGTGVFEQYF
TRBV6-1	TRBJ1-1	-	-	TGTGCCACGAAAAGGGTGAACACTGAAGCTTTCTTT	CATKRVNTEAFF
TRBV5-3	TRBJ2-3	few	TRBD1	TGTGCCAGAAGCCCAACTAACAGGGGTTGCACAGATACGCAGTATTTT	CARSPTNRGCTDTQYF
TRBV6-5	TRBJ2-7	few	TRBD1	TGTGCCAGCAGTTACGGAACAGGGGTCGGCTCCTACGAGCAGTACTTC	CASSYGTGVGSYEQYF
TRBV14	TRBJ1-3	-	-	TGTGCCAGCAGCCAAGATCCGGCGGGGAAAGGAAACACCATATATTTT	CASSQDPAGKGNTIYF
TRBV19	TRBJ1-1	-	-	TGTGCCAGTAGTATGGCGGGTGCGCCTGAAGCTTTCTTT	CASSMAGAPEAFF
TRBV2	TRBJ1-3	-	-	TGTGCCAGCAGTCAAGGACAGCCCCTTGGAAACACCATATATTTT	CASSQGQPLGNTIYF
TRBV5-6	TRBJ2-5	-	TRBD2	TGTGCCAGCAGCTTGTCCCTAGCGGGGGCCGAGGGGGAGACCCAGTACTTC	CASSLSLAGAEGETQYF
TRBV5-1	TRBJ2-1	-	-	TGCGCCAGCAGCTTGGCCGGGAGTGGTGTCGAGCAGTTCTTC	CASSLAGSGVEQFF
TRBV6-5	TRBJ2-5	-	TRBD2	TGTGCCAGCGCGGAGGCTAGCGGGGGGAAAGAGACCCAGTACTTC	CASAEASGGKETQYF
TRBV5-6	TRBJ1-2	once	-	TGTGCCAGCAGCCCCGCCCGGACGGGGGGCGGCTATGGCTACACCTTC	CASSPARTGGGYGYTF
TRBV18	TRBJ1-1	-	-	TGTGCCAGCTCACCCGGCTTCACTGAAGCTTTCTTT	CASSPGFTEAFF
TRBV19	TRBJ1-5	-	-	TGTGCCAGTAGTATCGGGGAGCCCAATCAGCCCCAGCATTTT	CASSIGEPNQPQHF
TRBV7-3	TRBJ1-5	-	-	TGTGCCAGCAGCTTAGACAATCAGCCCCAGCATTTT	CASSLDNQPQHF
TRBV19	TRBJ1-4	-	-	TGTGCCAGTAGTACTTGGGACGAGGCGGCCCTGTTTTTT	CASSTWDEAALFF
TRBV2	TRBJ2-5	-	TRBD1	TGTGCCAGCAGGGACAGGGGGAAGACCCAGTACTTC	CASRDRGKTQYF
TRBV6-1	TRBJ1-2	-	-	TGTGCCAGCAGTAAGACCAGGGGTTTAGGAAATGGCTACACCTTC	CASSKTRGLGNGYTF
TRBV2	TRBJ2-3	-	-	TGTGCCAGCAGACGGCTAGAGGTAGATACGCAGTATTTT	CASRRLEVDTQYF
TRBV5-1	TRBJ2-3	-	TRBD2	TGCGCCAGCAGACCCCAGCGGGGAGGGGCAGATACGCAGTATTTT	CASRPQRGGADTQYF
TRBV10-3	TRBJ2-1	-	-	TGTGCCATCAGTGAGTCTGGAGCCAATGAGCAGTTCTTC	CAISESGANEQFF